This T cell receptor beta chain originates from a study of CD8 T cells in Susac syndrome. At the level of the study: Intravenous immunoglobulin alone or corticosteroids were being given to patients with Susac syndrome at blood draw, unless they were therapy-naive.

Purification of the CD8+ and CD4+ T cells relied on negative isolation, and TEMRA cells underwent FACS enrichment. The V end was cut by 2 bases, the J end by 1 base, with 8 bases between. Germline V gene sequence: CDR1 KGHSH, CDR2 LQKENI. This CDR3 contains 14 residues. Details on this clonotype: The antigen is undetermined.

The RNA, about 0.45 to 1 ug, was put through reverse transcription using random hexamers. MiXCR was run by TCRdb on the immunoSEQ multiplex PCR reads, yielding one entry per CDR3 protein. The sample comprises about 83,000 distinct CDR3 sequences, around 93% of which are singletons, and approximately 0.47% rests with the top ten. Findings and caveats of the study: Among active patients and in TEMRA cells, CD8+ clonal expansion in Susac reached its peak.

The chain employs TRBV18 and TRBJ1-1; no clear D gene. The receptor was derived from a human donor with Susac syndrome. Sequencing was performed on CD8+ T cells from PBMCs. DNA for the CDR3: TGTGCCAGCTCACCATCATTAGGGAACACTGAAGCTTTCTTT. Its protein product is CASSPSLGNTEAFF.